This TCR beta chain was found in a study of T cells in localized non-small cell lung cancer (dated by TCRdb to about 2020). Broadly, across the study: Comparing tumors with uninvolved tumor-adjacent lungs, the study looked at the T cell repertoires of hundreds of patients with early-stage NSCLC. The cohort consisted of approximately 240 treatment-naive NSCLC patients whose localized lung tumors had been resected. A mean age of around 66 years was recorded for the NSCLC patients, of whom approximately 130 were male and more than 85 were female.

Study-wide findings and limitations: Because the study design was exploratory, TCR variables were selected using unadjusted p-values without false-discovery rate correction. The highest T cell clonality was observed in uninvolved tumor-adjacent lung, where clonality exceeded that of tumor, suggesting that antigenic responses were more focused in uninvolved tumor-adjacent lung. Of the top 100 tumor clones, a median of 57 were detected in paired uninvolved adjacent lung; 28 were also among that lung's top 100. Longer overall survival was associated with higher blood T cell density, whereas shorter survival was associated with higher adjacent-lung clonality. Because multi-region tumor sequencing was not done, intratumor heterogeneity could not be ruled out.

V is pared back by 0 bases and J by 1 base, with 4 bases lying between the germline termini. The germline V gene specifies SGHDT as CDR1 and YYEEEE as CDR2. The cysteine opens and the phenylalanine closes a CDR3 of 13 amino acids. Only the CDR3 region is kept as DNA, spanning 39 bases read in frame from base 1. TCR beta CDR3 regions were sequenced from DNA using the immunoSEQ Assay. Per the source publication's procedure: T cell density was computed as TCR beta template counts normalized to usable DNA estimated by amplifying housekeeping genes. Using the preseqR package, richness was estimated by extrapolating to 120,000 templates for tissue samples and 400,000 templates for PBMC samples. Clonality was defined by subtracting Pielou's evenness from one. To identify tissue-enriched TCRs, differential abundance testing was run on productive amino-acid clonotypes with a minimum total count of 5 and an alpha of 0.1. The Jaccard Index and the Morisita Overlap Index were used to measure how much the repertoires overlapped between compartments. GLIPH grouped TCR beta CDR3s together with public tetramer-defined viral CDR3s, and a viral motif had to include at least three viral sequences and also show V-gene enrichment. TCRdb took over this immuneACCESS table, retaining in-frame rearrangements with V and J assigned. Such tables are incomplete; in checked studies, under half of the missing clones stem from an unresolved V gene, and the remainder is unexplained. D and trimming come from the DNA, and the V and J calls and clone size come from that table. The sample table lists roughly 90,000 clones, just over 90% of them with a count of one. The ten most abundant clones make up about 4% of the sample.

As to this clone: What antigen it recognizes has not been identified. No quality values exist for individual bases; no much larger clone is one base distant. The same CDR3 is also encoded by other DNA sequences in this sample.

At diagnosis, peripheral blood, uninvolved tumor-adjacent lung and tumor were collected and were preserved as a mix of fresh-frozen and FFPE material. For TCR repertoire profiling, the blood samples were analyzed as peripheral blood mononuclear cells. The input for sequencing was PBMCs, taken before any cancer treatment. The TCR was taken from a woman aged 40-69 years with stage II squamous cell lung carcinoma. The receptor chain draws on TRBV5-6 and TRBJ1-1; the D gene is unclear. CDR3 reads: CASSLGGNTEAFF. The DNA sequence is as follows: TGTGCCAGCAGCTTGGGGGGGAACACTGAAGCTTTCTTT.